This paragraph reports one T cell receptor beta chain. The sample comes from a study of PD-L1 blockade in urothelial cancer. As for the study in general: Males with bladder-origin urothelial cancer made up about nine tenths of the roughly 29 patients.

TCRdb's table, derived via immunoSEQ multiplex PCR, lists solely in-frame clones and lacks some. This sample has some 80,000 clones; roughly 87% occur once, and the top ten carry over 5%. From germline, CDR1 is SNHLY and CDR2 FYNNEI. The CDR3 has 12 amino acids. V gave up 10 bases and J gave up 4 bases; unmatched junction bases: 4. This chain connects TRBV2 to TRBJ1-5; 7 bases agree with TRBD1. The receptor was derived from a woman in her sixties or seventies with urothelial cancer. The starting material was PBMCs, obtained around atezolizumab (anti-PD-L1) treatment. CDR3 in amino acids: CAIGTENQPQHF. The DNA for the CDR3 is TGTGCCATCGGGACAGAGAATCAGCCCCAGCATTTT. Full variable domain (missing parts from reference TRBV2 and TRBJ1-5): EPEVTQTPSHQVTQMGQEVILRCVPISNHLYFYWYRQILGQKVEFLVSFYNNEISEKSEIFDDQFSVERPDGSNFTLKIRSTKLEDSAMYFCAIGTENQPQHFGDGTRLSIL.